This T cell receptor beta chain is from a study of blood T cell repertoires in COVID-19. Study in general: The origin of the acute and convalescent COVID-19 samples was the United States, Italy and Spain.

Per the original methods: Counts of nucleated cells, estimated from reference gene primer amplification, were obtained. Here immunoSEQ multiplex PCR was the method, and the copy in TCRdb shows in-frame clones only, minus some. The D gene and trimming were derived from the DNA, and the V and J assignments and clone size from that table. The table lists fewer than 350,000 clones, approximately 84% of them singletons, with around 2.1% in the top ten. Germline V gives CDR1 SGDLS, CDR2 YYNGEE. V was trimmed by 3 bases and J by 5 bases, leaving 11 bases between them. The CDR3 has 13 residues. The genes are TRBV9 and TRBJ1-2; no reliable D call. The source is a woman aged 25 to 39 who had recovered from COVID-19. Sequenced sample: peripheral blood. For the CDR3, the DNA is TGTGCCAGCAGCGGGAGACTAGCTTATGGCTACACCTTC. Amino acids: CASSGRLAYGYTF.